This T cell receptor (beta chain) was recovered during a study of blood T cells in healthy people across ages. Findings and limits, study-wide: Conclusively comparing naive with antigen-experienced cells was impossible with unsorted PBMCs. Possibly, changes in expanded clonotypes were confounded because donor CMV status was unknown. Roughly linear declines in TCR beta diversity per million T cells occurred with age. There were more naive CD4+ cells and higher diversity in long-lived donors than in aged donors.

Deletions cut 4 bases from V and 2 bases from J, with 12 bases between. The CDR3 consists of 15 residues. Germline loops: CDR1 LGHDT, CDR2 YNNKEL (reference sequence). A second about 6 to 12 cycle PCR used barcoded and J-beta primers. TCRdb reprocessed the 5' RACE reads with MiXCR, giving one entry per CDR3 protein. In the table there are about a million distinct CDR3 sequences, about 48% of which are singletons. This clonotype came up many times. Its antigen is still unknown. This chain uses TRBV3-1 with TRBJ2-1, with unresolved D. The sequenced material came from blood. The origin of this receptor is a young man in good health. CDR3 nucleotides: TGTGCCAGCAGCCGTGTCGCTAGTCCCTACAATGAGCAGTTCTTC. It yields the protein CASSRVASPYNEQFF.